These 30 T cell receptor beta chains were all obtained from the same sample, sequenced in a study of shared clonotypes between healthy human individuals. Repertoires were generated with immunoSEQ multiplex PCR, while TCRdb's copy carries only in-frame clones and drops some. The sample consists of over a million clones, about 74% of them appearing once. Sequencing input: memory CD4+ T cells sorted from blood. Subset specified: CD45RA-negative fraction. Receptors originate from a young man in good health.

For this clone: A read error is possible here, since a much larger clone lies one base away. This chain uses TRBV14 with TRBJ2-5; no firm D call. The CDR3 loop spans 11 amino acids. Germline loops: CDR1 SGHDN, CDR2 FVKESK. Deletions cut 3 bases from V and 4 bases from J, with 3 bases between. This CDR3 is CASSHRETQYF. In DNA, the CDR3 is TGTGCCAGCAGCCATCGAGAGACCCAGTACTTC.

This chain connects TRBV5-4 to TRBJ2-5; D is ambiguous. Between the trimmed V and J ends, which lost 5 bases and 5 bases, there was a span of 16 bases. The CDR3 loop spans 14 amino acids. Germline loops: CDR1 SGHNT, CDR2 YYREEE (reference sequence). CDR3 in amino acids: CASRDYGIWETQYF. CDR3 sequence (DNA): TGTGCCAGCAGGGATTACGGAATCTGGGAGACCCAGTACTTC.

In its sample, this clone was seen a few times. Other DNA sequences in this specimen translate into the identical CDR3. The chain couples TRBV9 to TRBJ2-1; the match to TRBD2 covers 9 bases. With 2 bases clipped from V and 1 base from J, the junction kept 1 base outside the gene matches. The CDR3 is 15 amino acids. The V gene's germline CDR1 is SGDLS and CDR2 YYNGEE. CDR3 region: CASSVSGSSYNEQFF. CDR3 bases: TGTGCCAGCAGCGTTAGCGGGAGTTCCTACAATGAGCAGTTCTTC.

A single count supports this clone. The rearrangement links TRBV6-6 to TRBJ1-1; D is possibly TRBD1 (5 bases). CDR1 and CDR2 from the germline V gene are MNHNY and SVGAGI (reference sequence). V was shortened by 3 bases and J by 8 bases, with 10 bases between the two germline ends. This CDR3 is 12 amino acids long. This CDR3 reads CASSYGTAEAFF. In DNA form, the CDR3 reads TGTGCCAGCAGTTATGGGACGGCAGAAGCTTTCTTT.

This chain uses TRBV5-5 with TRBJ1-5; unclear D gene. The CDR3 has 13 amino acids. The ends were cut back, 0 bases at V and 3 bases at J, with 4 bases in the middle. Germline V gene sequence: CDR1 SGHKS, CDR2 YYEKEE (reference sequence). The CDR3 sequence: CASSLVYNQPQHF. In DNA, the CDR3 is TGTGCCAGCAGCTTGGTTTACAATCAGCCCCAGCATTTT. Together with reference TRBV5-5 and TRBJ1-5, the CDR3 gives the full variable domain: DAGVTQSPTHLIKTRGQQVTLRCSPISGHKSVSWYQQVLGQGPQFIFQYYEKEERGRGNFPDRFSARQFPNYSSELNVNALLLGDSALYLCASSLVYNQPQHFGDGTRLSIL.

This clone was counted at least ten times. The chain employs TRBV5-1 and TRBJ1-4, with 8 bases identical to TRBD1. V was clipped by 4 bases and J by 4 bases; unmatched bases: 6. This CDR3 contains 15 residues. The V gene's germline CDR1 is SGHRS and CDR2 YFSETQ. The CDR3 DNA reads as TGCGCCAGCAGCCAGACAGGGGATATTAATGAAAAACTGTTTTTT. It codes for CASSQTGDINEKLFF.

V is TRBV5-6 and J is TRBJ2-1; 7 bases fit TRBD2. Germline trimming cut 0 bases from V and 6 bases from J; bases unmatched to any gene: 6. Germline CDR1 is SGHDT and CDR2 is YYEEEE. The CDR3 extends over 15 amino acids. Written as DNA, the CDR3 is TGTGCCAGCAGCTTGGGTGATTGGGAGGGCAATGAGCAGTTCTTC. Translating gives CASSLGDWEGNEQFF.

This CDR3 is CASSPQGLDQETQYF. As DNA, the CDR3 is TGCGCCAGCAGCCCGCAGGGACTAGACCAAGAGACCCAGTACTTC. The chain links TRBV5-1 to TRBJ2-5; 8 positions match TRBD2. Germline trimming cut 4 bases from V and 0 bases from J; bases unmatched to any gene: 5. This CDR3 region has 15 residues. Germline values: CDR1 SGHRS, CDR2 YFSETQ.

Only a few counts were recorded for this clone. The chain joins TRBV10-3 to TRBJ1-3, with D possibly TRBD1 on 5 matching bases. The ends were cut back, 0 bases at V and 4 bases at J, with 13 bases in the middle. Germline lookup yields CDR1 ENHRY and CDR2 SYGVKD. This CDR3 has 16 amino acids. As DNA, the CDR3 is TGTGCCATCAGTGAGTCGGGGGGATCTTCAGGAAACACCATATATTTT. It yields the protein CAISESGGSSGNTIYF.

The rearrangement links TRBV5-1 to TRBJ1-2, with 9 positions matching TRBD1. The CDR3 length is 14 residues. Germline CDR1 reads SGHRS; CDR2 reads YFSETQ. J lost 5 bases, V lost 7 bases, and 9 bases had no gene match. The DNA for the CDR3 is TGCGCCAGCGGCCCCGGGACAGGGAGTTATGGCTACACCTTC. This encodes CASGPGTGSYGYTF.

This clone is a singleton in its sample. This chain joins TRBV10-1 and TRBJ1-2, with D perhaps matching TRBD1 (5 bases). Germline CDR1 and CDR2: WNHNN and SYGVQD (reference sequence). The CDR3 is 13 amino acids. V dropped 5 bases and J dropped 6 bases, with 13 bases sitting between them. In DNA form, the CDR3 reads TGCGCCAGCAGTAGAGACCTCAGGGATGGCTACACCTTC. This gives the protein CASSRDLRDGYTF.

The gene calls are TRBV11-1 and TRBJ1-1; no definite D call. CDR3 size: 13 residues. Trimming left V 4 bases short and J 5 bases short, with 11 bases between. Per the germline V gene, CDR1 is SGHAT and CDR2 is FQDESV (reference sequence). The CDR3: CASSSQFPTEAFF. CDR3 DNA sequence: TGTGCCAGCAGCTCACAGTTCCCAACTGAAGCTTTCTTT.

The V and J genes are TRBV5-4 and TRBJ2-7; either TRBD1 or TRBD2 may supply D (6 bases each). Per germline, CDR1 SGHNT and CDR2 YYREEE (reference sequence). The CDR3 extends over 16 amino acids. Trimming pared 1 base from V and 4 bases from J, leaving 18 bases between. The CDR3 loop reads CASSLFSFGGQYEQYF. CDR3 DNA: TGTGCCAGCAGCTTGTTTAGTTTTGGGGGGCAGTACGAGCAGTACTTC.

Remarks on this clone: The same CDR3 is also encoded by other DNA sequences in this sample. V usage is TRBV29-1 and J usage is TRBJ2-2, with D unresolved. Germline CDR1 is SQVTM and CDR2 is ANQGSEA. The CDR3 has 13 residues. V was shortened by 3 bases and J by 1 base, with 6 bases between the two germline ends. Here the CDR3 DNA reads TGCAGCGTTGATCGGCAGAACACCGGGGAGCTGTTTTTT. This sequence encodes CSVDRQNTGELFF.

The chain couples TRBV6-5 to TRBJ2-3; possible D gene TRBD1, 5 bases. The CDR3 runs to 14 residues. Trimming left V 5 bases short and J 3 bases short, with 12 bases between. Germline assignment: CDR1 MNHEY and CDR2 SVGAGI. This chain's CDR3 is CASSRGFGTDTQYF. The CDR3, as DNA: TGTGCCAGCAGTAGGGGATTCGGTACAGATACGCAGTATTTT.

Regarding this clone: Other DNA sequences in the same sample also yield this CDR3. The chain recombines TRBV7-3 with TRBJ2-1; 11 bases map to TRBD2. The CDR3 consists of 15 residues. The ends lost 5 bases at V and 4 bases at J; junction bases unmatched: 4. Looked up from germline, CDR1 is SGHTA and CDR2 is FQGTGA. The DNA for the CDR3 is TGTGCCAGCAGCCCGACTAGCGGGGCTTACAATGAGCAGTTCTTC. The encoded protein is CASSPTSGAYNEQFF.

This clone occurred a few times. The genes are TRBV28 and TRBJ2-3, with D perhaps matching TRBD1 (7 bases). The CDR3 spans 14 residues. With 4 bases removed from V and 4 bases from J, the gap between germline ends came to 12 bases. Germline CDR1 and CDR2: MDHEN and SYDVKM. The CDR3 sequence is CASSSTGEADTQYF. For the CDR3, the DNA is TGTGCCAGCAGTTCCACAGGGGAGGCAGATACGCAGTATTTT.

The V call is TRBV7-8, the J call TRBJ2-5, with D uncertain. The CDR3 consists of 14 residues. The germline V gene encodes CDR1 SGHVS and CDR2 FQNEAQ. The V and J ends lost 4 bases and 5 bases respectively, with 14 bases between them. CDR3 in amino acids: CASSSDKGRETQYF. The CDR3 DNA follows: TGTGCCAGCAGCTCCGACAAGGGTAGGGAGACCCAGTACTTC.

J is TRBJ2-5 and V is TRBV10-2; 14 bases align to TRBD2. Germline V CDR1 and CDR2: WSHSY, SAAADI. This CDR3 region has 17 residues. J gave up 5 bases and V 6 bases, and 11 bases lay outside the gene matches. The CDR3: CASSQTGTSGSGETQYF. Here the CDR3 DNA reads TGCGCCAGCAGCCAAACCGGGACTAGCGGGAGTGGGGAGACCCAGTACTTC.

This clone was observed once. This chain uses TRBV6-1 with TRBJ2-3; D is perhaps TRBD1 (5 bases). Trimming removed 1 base at V and 2 bases at J, with 13 bases between. Germline CDR1 reads MNHNS; CDR2 reads SASEGT. This CDR3 contains 16 residues. CDR3 DNA sequence: TGTGCCAGCAGTGAAGACGCAGGGTGGTCCACAGATACGCAGTATTTT. This translates into CASSEDAGWSTDTQYF.

V usage is TRBV5-1 and J usage is TRBJ1-1; 11 bases agree with TRBD1. Germline CDR1 reads SGHRS; CDR2 reads YFSETQ. Trimming at V came to 3 bases and at J to 1 base, leaving 8 bases not matched to a gene. The CDR3 length is 17 residues. The CDR3 is CASSSGQGVTGNTEAFF. CDR3 coding DNA: TGCGCCAGCAGCTCGGGACAGGGGGTAACTGGGAACACTGAAGCTTTCTTT.

The chain recombines TRBV10-3 with TRBJ2-1; 7 bases match TRBD1. The trim removed 0 bases at V and 3 bases at J, leaving 2 bases unmatched. The CDR3 loop spans 15 amino acids. Germline CDR1 reads ENHRY; CDR2 reads SYGVKD. For the CDR3, the DNA is TGTGCCATCAGTGAGTCCCGACAGGGCTACAATGAGCAGTTCTTC. Translated, it gives CAISESRQGYNEQFF.

This clone was picked up a small number of times. The genes are TRBV15 and TRBJ2-2; no firm D call. Germline CDR1 reads LNHNV; CDR2 reads YYDKDF (reference sequence). This CDR3 has 15 residues. Trimming took off 5 bases at V and 6 bases at J, with 16 bases between the two ends. CDR3 residues: CATSSVNHKAGELFF. Written as DNA, the CDR3 is TGTGCCACCAGCTCGGTAAACCACAAAGCCGGGGAGCTGTTTTTT.

This clone has a handful of counts. V is TRBV10-3 and J is TRBJ2-1; D might be TRBD2 (8 bases). Looked up from germline, CDR1 is ENHRY and CDR2 is SYGVKD. The V and J ends lost 10 bases and 12 bases respectively, with 16 bases between them. This CDR3 has 11 amino acids. CDR3 sequence: CATTGGDRQFF. The DNA of the CDR3 is TGTGCCACGACGGGGGGGGACAGGCAGTTCTTC.

This clone appeared a few times. The rearrangement links TRBV10-3 to TRBJ2-2; 7 bases are shared with TRBD2. The J segment lost 6 bases and the V segment lost 2 bases, leaving 3 bases of the junction unmatched. CDR3 size: 14 residues. Germline V CDR1 and CDR2: ENHRY, SYGVKD. The CDR3 sequence is CAISEGRASGELFF. The CDR3 DNA reads TGTGCCATCAGTGAGGGGAGGGCCTCCGGGGAGCTGTTTTTT.

A note on this clone: A much larger clone is a single base away; this may be a read error. This specimen includes other DNA sequences encoding the same CDR3. The chain employs TRBV10-1 and TRBJ1-2; no reliable D call. The CDR3 has 13 amino acids. CDR1 and CDR2 from the germline V gene are WNHNN and SYGVQD (reference sequence). V gave up 0 bases and J gave up 4 bases, with 6 bases separating them. CDR3 sequence (DNA): TGCGCCAGCAGTGAGTCGGGCAGCTATGGCTACACCTTC. Translation gives CASSESGSYGYTF.

The V and J genes are TRBV5-1 and TRBJ2-5; D is perhaps TRBD1 (7 bases). This CDR3 has 15 amino acids. The germline V and J ends were trimmed by 4 bases and 3 bases, with 16 bases remaining between them. CDR1 is SGHRS, CDR2 YFSETQ, per germline. CDR3 nucleotide sequence: TGCGCCAGCAGCCCTGGAGGAGGGGGCAAAGAGACCCAGTACTTC. It codes for CASSPGGGGKETQYF.

Only one count was recorded for this clone. CDR3 nucleotide sequence: TGTGCCAGCAGCGGAGACGGAAACACGGCCTACACCTTC. Encoded protein: CASSGDGNTAYTF. This chain links TRBV7-2 with TRBJ1-2; D remains ambiguous. The CDR3 totals 13 residues. V lost 5 bases to trimming and J lost 10 bases, with 17 bases between them. Germline V gene data show CDR1 as SGHTA and CDR2 as FQGNSA. The full variable domain, in which reference TRBV7-2 and TRBJ1-2 provide the parts outside the CDR3, is GAGVSQSPSNKVTEKGKDVELRCDPISGHTALYWYRQSLGQGLEFLIYFQGNSAPDKSGLPSDRFSAERTGGSVSTLTIQRTQQEDSAVYLCASSGDGNTAYTFGSGTRLTVV.

This sequence joins TRBV11-2 and TRBJ2-5; 8 bases match TRBD2. This CDR3 spans 13 amino acids. Germline V gives CDR1 SGHAT, CDR2 FQNNGV. V trimming: 3 bases; J trimming: 4 bases; junction bases outside the gene matches: 1. CDR3 residues: CASSFGLAETQYF. The CDR3 DNA sequence: TGTGCCAGCAGCTTCGGACTAGCAGAGACCCAGTACTTC.

V and J are TRBV19 and TRBJ1-5; D not resolved. This CDR3 has 15 amino acids. Germline V CDR1 and CDR2: LNHDA, SQIVND (reference sequence). V was trimmed by 1 base and J by 1 base, leaving 8 bases between them. This chain's CDR3 is CASSIVERSNQPQHF. The CDR3 nucleotides are TGTGCCAGTAGTATAGTGGAGAGGAGCAATCAGCCCCAGCATTTT.